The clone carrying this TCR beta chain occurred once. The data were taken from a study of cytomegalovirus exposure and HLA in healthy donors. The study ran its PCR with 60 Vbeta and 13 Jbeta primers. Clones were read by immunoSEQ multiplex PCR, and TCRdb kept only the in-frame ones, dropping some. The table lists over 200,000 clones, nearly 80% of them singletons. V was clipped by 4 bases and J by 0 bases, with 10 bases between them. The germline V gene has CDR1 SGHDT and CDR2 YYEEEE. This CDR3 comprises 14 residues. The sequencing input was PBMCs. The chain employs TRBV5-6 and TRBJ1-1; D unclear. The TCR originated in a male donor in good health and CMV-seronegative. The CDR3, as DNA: TGTGCCAGCAGCCCACCGGGAATGAACACTGAAGCTTTCTTT. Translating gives CASSPPGMNTEAFF.